One T cell receptor beta chain is described in this entry. Time point denoted: persistent/refractory GD, antithyroid drugs over 5 years with positive TRAb. PBMC-derived RNA was used for the TCR library. Those enrolled as patients came out of an endocrinology department in Xi'an, China. These data originate in a study of regulatory T cells in long-lasting Graves disease. To make TCR beta libraries, researchers used iRepertoire HTBI primers and Arm-PCR of CDR3 regions. TCRdb re-called the multiplex PCR reads with MiXCR, one entry per CDR3 protein. The table has 390,000 or so distinct CDR3 sequences, roughly 20% seen once. The sequenced sample was peripheral blood mononuclear cells (PBMCs), obtained when the disease was refractory, from a patient treated with antithyroid drugs. The TCR comes from a woman in her thirties or forties with Graves disease.

CDR3 region: CASSPGEPRSAEQYF. Written as DNA, the CDR3 is TGTGCCAGCAGCCCCGGAGAGCCTCGTTCCGCCGAGCAGTACTTC. V and J are TRBV14 and TRBJ2-7; D is undetermined. V was cut by 4 bases and J by 6 bases, with 19 bases left in between. Per germline, CDR1 SGHDN and CDR2 FVKESK. The CDR3 runs 15 residues. Supplemented by reference TRBV14 and TRBJ2-7, the full variable domain reads EAGVTQFPSHSVIEKGQTVTLRCDPISGHDNLYWYRRVMGKEIKFLLHFVKESKQDESGMPNNRFLAERTGGTYSTLKVQPAELEDSGVYFCASSPGEPRSAEQYFGPGTRLTVT.